This entry features one TCR beta chain sequence. The entry originates in a study of T cell clusters in autoimmune cytopenias. TRB was amplified by touch-down multiplex PCR, primer pools A and B combined. TCRdb processed the multiplex PCR reads again and assigns one entry to each CDR3 protein, with no DNA. This repertoire includes roughly 6,100 distinct CDR3 sequences. Each sample's input was 250 to 300 ng genomic DNA, some 38,000 genome equivalents. Germline CDR1 and CDR2: KGHSH and LQKENI. The CDR3 sequence is 11 residues long. These data also formed part of another study, on T cell repertoires in aging, cancer and after chemotherapy.

Sequencing was carried out using peripheral blood. The genes are TRBV18 and TRBJ2-7. This clonotype was sampled from a human donor in good health. CDR3 sequence: CASSLNYEQYF.